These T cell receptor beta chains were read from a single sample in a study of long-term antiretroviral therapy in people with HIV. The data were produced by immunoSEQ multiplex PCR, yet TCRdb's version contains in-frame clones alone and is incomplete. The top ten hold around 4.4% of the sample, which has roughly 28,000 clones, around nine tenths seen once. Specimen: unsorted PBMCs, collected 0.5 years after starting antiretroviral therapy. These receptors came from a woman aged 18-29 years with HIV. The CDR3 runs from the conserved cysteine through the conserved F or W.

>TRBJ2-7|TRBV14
CASGGTGEPYEQYF
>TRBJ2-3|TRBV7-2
CASSLVPSGRFTDTQYF
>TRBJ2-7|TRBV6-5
CASSYSRTFDSYEQYF
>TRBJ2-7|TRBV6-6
CASSYEQYF
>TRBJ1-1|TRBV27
CASSFSRGGTEAFF
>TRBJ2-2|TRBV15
CATSTGLAGGQTGELFF
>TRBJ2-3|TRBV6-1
CASSGSAGVTDTQYF
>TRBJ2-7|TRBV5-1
CASSLEPSRTYEQYF
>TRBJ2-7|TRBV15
CATSRDGGDEQYF
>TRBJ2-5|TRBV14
CASSQGGLGETQYF
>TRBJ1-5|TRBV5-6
CASSLTVRGGQPQHF
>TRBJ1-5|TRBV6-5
CASSEGYQPQHF